These T cell receptor beta chains were read from a single sample in a study of blood T cell repertoires in COVID-19. TCRdb's copy holds only in-frame clones and misses some; the assay was immunoSEQ multiplex PCR. The repertoire holds hundreds of thousands of clones, over 80% seen once, with 8.9% in the top ten. Sequences were obtained from PBMCs or T cells enriched from blood (not recorded which). The receptors were gathered from a woman under 30 who had recovered from COVID-19. The CDR3 runs from the conserved cysteine through the conserved F or W. The D gene is left open where the match is weak.

d_call	v_call	j_call	cdr3_length	cdr3_aa	cdr3_nt
NA	TRBV7-9	TRBJ2-2	16	CASSRPGDRRAGELFF	TGTGCCAGCAGCCGTCCCGGGGACCGGAGGGCCGGGGAGCTGTTTTTT
TRBD1	TRBV10-3	TRBJ2-7	16	CAISEGSPGGGYEQYF	TGTGCCATCAGTGAGGGGTCGCCAGGGGGCGGCTACGAGCAGTACTTC
TRBD1	TRBV12-3/TRBV12-4	TRBJ1-2	13	CASSSVSGGGYTF	TGTGCCAGCAGTTCAGTATCAGGGGGAGGCTACACCTTC
TRBD1	TRBV6-1	TRBJ2-7	16	CASSEDRWPLSYEQYF	TGTGCCAGCAGTGAGGACAGGTGGCCCCTCTCCTACGAGCAGTACTTC
NA	TRBV18	TRBJ1-3	16	CASSPVDTNSGNTIYF	TGTGCCAGCTCACCTGTGGACACCAACTCTGGAAACACCATATATTTT
NA	TRBV7-8	TRBJ2-5	16	CASSLGLTGIRETQYF	TGTGCCAGCAGCTTAGGACTAACAGGGATTAGGGAGACCCAGTACTTC
TRBD2	TRBV7-3	TRBJ2-3	15	CASSLYGTSADTQYF	TGTGCCAGCAGCTTATATGGGACTAGCGCAGATACGCAGTATTTT
NA	TRBV6-4	TRBJ1-5	17	CASSDPMVRLPNQPQHF	TGTGCCAGCAGTGACCCGATGGTGCGGTTACCCAATCAGCCCCAGCATTTT
TRBD1	TRBV2	TRBJ2-2	16	CASSEMGQVDTGELFF	TGTGCCAGCAGTGAAATGGGACAGGTAGACACCGGGGAGCTGTTTTTT
TRBD2	TRBV5-1	TRBJ2-3	15	CASSQTSASTDTQYF	TGCGCCAGCAGCCAGACTAGCGCTAGCACAGATACGCAGTATTTT
NA	TRBV5-1	TRBJ1-1	11	CASSLDSHAFF	TGCGCCAGCAGCTTGGACAGCCACGCTTTCTTT
TRBD2	TRBV7-2	TRBJ2-5	14	CASSTGGSGETQYF	TGTGCCAGCTCGACGGGGGGGTCGGGGGAGACCCAGTACTTC
TRBD2	TRBV7-8	TRBJ2-7	13	CASARLAGNEQYF	TGTGCCAGTGCGAGACTAGCGGGAAACGAGCAGTACTTC
NA	TRBV11-2	TRBJ2-7	17	CASSPRPLGPAYYEQYF	TGTGCCAGCAGTCCCCGGCCATTGGGGCCAGCATACTACGAGCAGTACTTC
NA	TRBV4-2	TRBJ1-2	17	CASSPFGTGPVNYGYTF	TGTGCCAGCAGCCCGTTTGGAACAGGCCCTGTTAACTATGGCTACACCTTC
NA	TRBV7-2	TRBJ2-1	15	CASSFFGHLNNEQFF	TGTGCCAGCAGCTTCTTCGGACACTTAAACAATGAGCAGTTCTTC
TRBD1	TRBV4-3	TRBJ1-2	15	CASSQDETGDYGYTF	TGCGCCAGCAGCCAAGATGAGACAGGGGACTATGGCTACACCTTC